This T cell receptor (beta chain) was profiled in a study of blood T cell repertoires in COVID-19. Study-level information: Acute and convalescent COVID-19 specimens originated in the United States, Italy and Spain.

The length of the CDR3 is 16 residues. Per germline, CDR1 KGHDR and CDR2 SFDVKD. The V and J ends lost 3 bases and 3 bases, in that order; junction bases with no gene match: 7. This clone was found a few times. Authors' methods: Using reference gene primer amplification, nucleated cell counts were estimated. Clones were read by immunoSEQ multiplex PCR, and TCRdb kept only the in-frame ones, dropping some. That table is the source of V, J and clone size, and D and trimming were worked out from the DNA. Counted here are 200,000 to 250,000 clones, over 75% occurring once; the ten biggest clones make up under 2.5%. Those enrolled in Seattle joined during active infection and were followed longitudinally afterward.

The chain combines TRBV24-1 with TRBJ2-1; the match to TRBD1 covers 7 bases. This TCR was sampled from a woman aged 70-85 years with COVID-19, enrolled during active disease. The specimen sequenced was peripheral blood. The CDR3 DNA sequence: TGTGCCACCAGTGATCGTGGACAGGACAACTACAATGAGCAGTTCTTC. It yields the protein CATSDRGQDNYNEQFF.